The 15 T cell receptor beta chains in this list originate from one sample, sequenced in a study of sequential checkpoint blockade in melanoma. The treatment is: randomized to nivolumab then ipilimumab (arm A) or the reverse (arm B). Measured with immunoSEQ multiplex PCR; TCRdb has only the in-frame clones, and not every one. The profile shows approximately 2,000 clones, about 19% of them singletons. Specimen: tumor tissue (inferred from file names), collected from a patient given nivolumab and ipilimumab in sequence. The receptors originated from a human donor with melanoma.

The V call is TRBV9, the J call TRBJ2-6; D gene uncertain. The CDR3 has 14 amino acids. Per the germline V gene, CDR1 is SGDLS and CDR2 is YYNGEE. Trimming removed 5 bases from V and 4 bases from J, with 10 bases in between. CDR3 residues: CASSWTTGANVLTF. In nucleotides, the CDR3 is TGTGCCAGCAGTTGGACGACCGGGGCCAACGTCCTGACTTTC.

The CDR3 loop is CASSESDYGYTF. CDR3 sequence (DNA): TGTGCCAGCAGTGAATCCGACTATGGCTACACCTTC. The V call is TRBV25-1, the J call TRBJ1-2; D gene uncertain. Trimming left V 1 base short and J 3 bases short, with 3 bases between. The length of the CDR3 is 12 residues. Germline V gives CDR1 MGHDK, CDR2 SYGVNS.

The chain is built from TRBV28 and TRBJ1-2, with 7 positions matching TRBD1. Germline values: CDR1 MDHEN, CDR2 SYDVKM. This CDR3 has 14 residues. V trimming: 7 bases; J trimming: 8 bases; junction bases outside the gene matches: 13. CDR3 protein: CASKTGTVLGGYTF. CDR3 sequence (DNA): TGTGCCAGCAAGACAGGGACAGTTTTAGGCGGCTACACCTTC.

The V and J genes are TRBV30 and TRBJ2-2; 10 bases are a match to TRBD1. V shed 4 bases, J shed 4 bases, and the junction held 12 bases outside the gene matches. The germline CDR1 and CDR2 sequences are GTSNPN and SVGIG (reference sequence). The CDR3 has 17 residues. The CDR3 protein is CAWNIGGTGASTGELFF. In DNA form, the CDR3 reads TGTGCCTGGAACATAGGGGGGACAGGGGCCTCCACCGGGGAGCTGTTTTTT.

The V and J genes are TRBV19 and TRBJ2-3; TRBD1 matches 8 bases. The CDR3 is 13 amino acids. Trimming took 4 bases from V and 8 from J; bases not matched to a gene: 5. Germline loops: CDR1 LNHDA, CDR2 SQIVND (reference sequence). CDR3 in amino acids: CASSTTGVGTQYF. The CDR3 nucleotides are TGTGCCAGTAGTACGACAGGGGTCGGTACGCAGTATTTT. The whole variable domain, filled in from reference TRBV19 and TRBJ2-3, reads DGGITQSPKYLFRKEGQNVTLSCEQNLNHDAMYWYRQDPGQGLRLIYYSQIVNDFQKGDIAEGYSVSREKKESFPLTVTSAQKNPTAFYLCASSTTGVGTQYFGPGTRLTVL.

CDR3 sequence (DNA): TGTGCCAGCAGCTCCGGGACGGATAACTATGGCTACACCTTC. It translates to CASSSGTDNYGYTF. The gene calls are TRBV28 and TRBJ1-2; D is perhaps TRBD1 (5 bases). V lost 6 bases and J 1 base, leaving 12 bases between the germline ends. This CDR3 has 14 residues. The germline V gene has CDR1 MDHEN and CDR2 SYDVKM.

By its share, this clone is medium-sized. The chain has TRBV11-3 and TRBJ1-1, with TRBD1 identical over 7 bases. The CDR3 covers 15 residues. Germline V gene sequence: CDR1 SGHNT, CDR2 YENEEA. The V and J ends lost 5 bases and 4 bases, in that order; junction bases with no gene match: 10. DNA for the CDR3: TGTGCCAGCAGCAATGGTCGGGGACAGTCCACTGAAGCTTTCTTT. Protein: CASSNGRGQSTEAFF.

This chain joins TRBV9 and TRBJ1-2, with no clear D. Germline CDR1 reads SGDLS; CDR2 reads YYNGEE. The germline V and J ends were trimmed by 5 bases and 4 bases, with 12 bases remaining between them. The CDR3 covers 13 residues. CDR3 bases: TGTGCCAGCAGTTTCCGGGCCCCCTATGGCTACACCTTC. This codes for CASSFRAPYGYTF.

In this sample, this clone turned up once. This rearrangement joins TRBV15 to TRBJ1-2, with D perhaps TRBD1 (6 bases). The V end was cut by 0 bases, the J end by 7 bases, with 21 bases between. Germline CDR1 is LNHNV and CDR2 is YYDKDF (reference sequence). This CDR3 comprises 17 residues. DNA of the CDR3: TGTGCCACCAGCAGAGAGGAGGGGGAACAGTTTATGCGTGGCTACACCTTC. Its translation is CATSREEGEQFMRGYTF.

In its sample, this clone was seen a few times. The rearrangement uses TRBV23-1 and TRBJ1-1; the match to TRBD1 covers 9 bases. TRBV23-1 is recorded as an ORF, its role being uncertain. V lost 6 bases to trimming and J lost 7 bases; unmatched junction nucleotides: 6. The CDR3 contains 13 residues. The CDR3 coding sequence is TGCGCCAGCAGCTTGACAGGGGGAGGTGAAGCTTTCTTT. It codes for CASSLTGGGEAFF.

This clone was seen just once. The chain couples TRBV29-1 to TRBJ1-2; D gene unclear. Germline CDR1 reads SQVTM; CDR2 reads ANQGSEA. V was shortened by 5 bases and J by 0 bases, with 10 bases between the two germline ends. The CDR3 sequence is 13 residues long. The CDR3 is CSVRSSSNYGYTF. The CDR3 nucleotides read TGCAGCGTTAGAAGCAGCTCTAACTATGGCTACACCTTC.

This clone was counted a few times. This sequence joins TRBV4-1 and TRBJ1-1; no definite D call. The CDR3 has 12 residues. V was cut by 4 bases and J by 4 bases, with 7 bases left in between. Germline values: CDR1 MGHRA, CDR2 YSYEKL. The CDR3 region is CASSPDLTEAFF. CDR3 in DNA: TGCGCCAGCAGCCCAGACCTCACTGAAGCTTTCTTT.

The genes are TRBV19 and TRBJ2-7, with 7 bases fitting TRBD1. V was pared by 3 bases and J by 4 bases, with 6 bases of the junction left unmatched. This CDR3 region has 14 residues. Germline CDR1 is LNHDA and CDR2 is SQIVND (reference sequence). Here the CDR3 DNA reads TGTGCCAGTAGTATCGGACAGGCAGGGTACGAGCAGTACTTC. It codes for CASSIGQAGYEQYF.

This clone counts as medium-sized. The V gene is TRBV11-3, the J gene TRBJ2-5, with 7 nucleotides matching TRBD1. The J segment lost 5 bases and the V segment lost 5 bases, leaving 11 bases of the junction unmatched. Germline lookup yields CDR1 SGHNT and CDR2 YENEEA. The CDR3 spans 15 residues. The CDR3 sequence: CASSRVRDRIETQYF. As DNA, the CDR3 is TGTGCCAGCAGCCGCGTCCGGGACAGAATCGAGACCCAGTACTTC.

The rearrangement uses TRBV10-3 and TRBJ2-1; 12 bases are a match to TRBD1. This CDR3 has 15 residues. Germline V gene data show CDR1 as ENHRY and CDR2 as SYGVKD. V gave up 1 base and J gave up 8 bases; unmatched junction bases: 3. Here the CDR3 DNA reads TGTGCCATCAGTGAGTTCGGGACAGGGGGCGATGAGCAGTTCTTC. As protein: CAISEFGTGGDEQFF.